The clone carrying this TCR beta chain occurred a few times. Documented time point: technical triplicate 3. Trimming removed 5 bases from V and 5 bases from J, with 22 bases in between. CDR3 length equals 17 residues. Germline CDR1 is SGHAT and CDR2 is FQDESV (reference sequence). This record belongs to a study of neurological immune-mediated disorders. From the 5' RACE reads, TCRdb called clonotypes with MiXCR, one entry per CDR3 protein. The data show just under 45,000 distinct CDR3 sequences, around a fifth seen once. The J gene is TRBJ2-1, the V gene TRBV11-1, with D perhaps TRBD2 (6 bases). The source material was PBMCs. This TCR was sampled from a man aged 55-75 years with HTLV-1-associated myelopathy (HAM/TSP). In DNA form, the CDR3 reads TGTGCCAGCAGCCTGCTCCAGACTAGTCGGCTTAACAATGAGCAGTTCTTC. This codes for CASSLLQTSRLNNEQFF.